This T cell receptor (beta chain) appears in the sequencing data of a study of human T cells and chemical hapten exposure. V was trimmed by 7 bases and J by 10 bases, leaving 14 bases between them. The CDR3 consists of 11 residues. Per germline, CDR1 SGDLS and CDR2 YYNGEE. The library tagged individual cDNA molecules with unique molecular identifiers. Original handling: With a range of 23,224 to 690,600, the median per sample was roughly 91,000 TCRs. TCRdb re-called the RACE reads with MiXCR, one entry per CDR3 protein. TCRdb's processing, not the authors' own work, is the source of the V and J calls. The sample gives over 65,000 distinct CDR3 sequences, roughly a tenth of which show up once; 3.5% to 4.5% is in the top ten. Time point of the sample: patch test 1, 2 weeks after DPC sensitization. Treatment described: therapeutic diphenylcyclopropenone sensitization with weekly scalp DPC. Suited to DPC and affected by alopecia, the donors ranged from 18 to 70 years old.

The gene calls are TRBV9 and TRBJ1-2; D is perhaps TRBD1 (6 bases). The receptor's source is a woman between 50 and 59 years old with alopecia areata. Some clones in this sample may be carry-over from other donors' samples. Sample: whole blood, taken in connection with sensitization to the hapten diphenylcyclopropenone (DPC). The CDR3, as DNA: TGTGCCAGCGGTCGACAGGCCGACTACACCTTC. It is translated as CASGRQADYTF.